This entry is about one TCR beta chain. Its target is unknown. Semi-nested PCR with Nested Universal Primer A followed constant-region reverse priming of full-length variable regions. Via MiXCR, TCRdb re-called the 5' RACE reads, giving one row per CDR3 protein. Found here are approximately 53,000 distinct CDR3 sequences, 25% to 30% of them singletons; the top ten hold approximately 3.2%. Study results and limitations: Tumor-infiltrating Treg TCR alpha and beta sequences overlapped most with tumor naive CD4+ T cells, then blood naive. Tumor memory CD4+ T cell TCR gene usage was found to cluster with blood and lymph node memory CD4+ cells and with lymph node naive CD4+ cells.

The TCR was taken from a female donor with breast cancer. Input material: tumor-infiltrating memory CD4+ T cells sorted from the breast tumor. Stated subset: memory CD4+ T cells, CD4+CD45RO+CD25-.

CDR3 loop: CASSLPVGMGTDTQYF. CDR3 DNA sequence: TGCGCCAGCAGCTTACCCGTAGGGATGGGCACAGATACGCAGTATTTT. V gene TRBV5-1 combines with J gene TRBJ2-3, with no clear D. CDR1 and CDR2 (germline): SGHRS, YFSETQ. The CDR3 length is 16 residues. Deletions cut 2 bases from V and 1 base from J, with 14 bases between.